This TCR beta chain was obtained from a study of control samples from healthy donors and cancer patients. Germline V CDR1 and CDR2: MGHRA, YSYEKL. The CDR3 spans 16 residues. Trimming cost V 0 bases and J 6 bases, with 15 bases left between them. The repertoire was sequenced with immunoSEQ multiplex PCR; TCRdb's copy has only in-frame clones and lacks some. The sample lists 160,000 or so clones; over 90% were seen once. The source material was blood. The genes are TRBV4-1 and TRBJ1-5; D may be TRBD1 (6 bases). This sequence originates from a man in his forties or fifties in good health. The CDR3 loop is CASSQDEGERSQPQHF. The CDR3 nucleotides are TGCGCCAGCAGCCAAGATGAGGGGGAGCGCTCTCAGCCCCAGCATTTT.